This entry is about one T cell receptor beta chain. The antigen is not known. The data belong to a study of shared clonotypes between healthy human individuals. For the study at large: Aged 18 to 49, the donors were a couple of women and three men. Broader study findings: Rarefaction indicated that sorted-subset sequencing remained incomplete although depth was large.

Naive CD45RA+ and memory CD45RA-negative subsets were split from CD4+ cells. Per the study methods: Junction-only sequences without quality scores came from ImmunoSEQ, so filtering differed. Libraries were prepared by immunoSEQ multiplex PCR; TCRdb keeps only in-frame clonotypes and omits some of them. V and J calls and clone size are given by that table; D and trimming were obtained from the DNA. This repertoire shows some 1.5 million clones, roughly 98% found once; its top ten account for about 0.42%. The sequence was obtained from a young man in good health. The specimen was naive CD4+ T cells sorted from blood. Subset specified: CD45RA+ positively selected.

The CDR3, as DNA: TGTGCCAGCAGCCCTCGGACAGGGGGTGGTTTCACTGGAAACACCATATATTTT. Amino acids: CASSPRTGGGFTGNTIYF. The rearrangement uses TRBV13 and TRBJ1-3; 10 bases line up with TRBD1. This CDR3 is 18 amino acids long. Germline V CDR1 and CDR2: PRHDT, FYEKMQ (reference sequence). The V gene end was trimmed by 5 bases and the J gene end by 2 bases; junction bases not matched to a gene: 12.